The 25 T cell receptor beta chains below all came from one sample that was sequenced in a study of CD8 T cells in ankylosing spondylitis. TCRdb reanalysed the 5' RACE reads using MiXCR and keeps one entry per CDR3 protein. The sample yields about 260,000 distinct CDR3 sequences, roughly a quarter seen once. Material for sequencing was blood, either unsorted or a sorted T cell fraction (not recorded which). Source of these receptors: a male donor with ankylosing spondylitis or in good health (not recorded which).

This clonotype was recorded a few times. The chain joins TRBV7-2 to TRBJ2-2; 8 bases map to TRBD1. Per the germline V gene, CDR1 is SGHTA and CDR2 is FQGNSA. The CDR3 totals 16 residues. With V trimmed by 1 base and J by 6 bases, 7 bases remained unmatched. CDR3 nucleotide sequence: TGTGCCAGCAGCTTAGGCCGGACAGGGCAGGCCGGGGAGCTGTTTTTT. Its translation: CASSLGRTGQAGELFF.

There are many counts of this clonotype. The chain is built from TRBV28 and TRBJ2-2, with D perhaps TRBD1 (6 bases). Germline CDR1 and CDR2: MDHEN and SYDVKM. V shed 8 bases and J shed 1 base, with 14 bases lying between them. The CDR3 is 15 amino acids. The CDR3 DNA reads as TGTGCCAGCGTCAGGGGAGTCCTGAACACCGGGGAGCTGTTTTTT. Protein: CASVRGVLNTGELFF.

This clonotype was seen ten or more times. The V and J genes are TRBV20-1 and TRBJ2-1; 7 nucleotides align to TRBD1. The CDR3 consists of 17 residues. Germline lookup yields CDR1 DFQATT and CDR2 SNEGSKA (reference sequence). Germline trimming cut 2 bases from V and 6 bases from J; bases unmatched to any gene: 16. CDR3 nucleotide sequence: TGCAGTGCTAGAATGACAGGGACGTTGGGATTGGGCAATGAGCAGTTCTTC. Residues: CSARMTGTLGLGNEQFF.

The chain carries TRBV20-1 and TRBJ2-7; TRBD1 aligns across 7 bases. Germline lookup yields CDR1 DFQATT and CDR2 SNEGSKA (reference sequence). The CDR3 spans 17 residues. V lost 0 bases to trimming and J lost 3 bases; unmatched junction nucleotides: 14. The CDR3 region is CSARDRIGDRLYYEQYF. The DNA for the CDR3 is TGCAGTGCTAGAGATAGGATCGGGGACAGATTGTACTACGAGCAGTACTTC.

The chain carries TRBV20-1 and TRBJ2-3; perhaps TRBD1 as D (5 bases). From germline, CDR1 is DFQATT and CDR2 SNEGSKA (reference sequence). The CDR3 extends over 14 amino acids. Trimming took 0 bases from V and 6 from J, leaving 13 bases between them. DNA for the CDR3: TGCAGTGCTAGAGAAGGGGCGCCCGGGGATACGCAGTATTTT. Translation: CSAREGAPGDTQYF.

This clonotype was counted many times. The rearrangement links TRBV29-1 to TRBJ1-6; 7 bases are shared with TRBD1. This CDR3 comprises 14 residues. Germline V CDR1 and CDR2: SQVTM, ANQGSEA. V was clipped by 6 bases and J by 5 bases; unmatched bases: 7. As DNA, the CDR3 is TGCAGCGTAGCCGGGACAGACGATAATTCACCCCTCCACTTT. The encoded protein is CSVAGTDDNSPLHF.

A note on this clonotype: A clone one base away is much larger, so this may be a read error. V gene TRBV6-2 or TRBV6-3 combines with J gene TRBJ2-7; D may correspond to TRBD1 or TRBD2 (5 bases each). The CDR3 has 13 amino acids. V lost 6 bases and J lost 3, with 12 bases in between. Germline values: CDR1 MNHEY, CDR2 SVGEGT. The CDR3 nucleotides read TGTGCCAGCAGCCAGGGACGGGACTACGAGCAGTACTTC. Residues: CASSQGRDYEQYF.

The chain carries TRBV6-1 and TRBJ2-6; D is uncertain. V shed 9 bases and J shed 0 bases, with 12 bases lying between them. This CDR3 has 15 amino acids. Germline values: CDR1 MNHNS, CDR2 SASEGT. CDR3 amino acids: CARDVAHSGANVLTF. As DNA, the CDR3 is TGTGCCAGGGACGTGGCTCACTCTGGGGCCAACGTCCTGACTTTC.

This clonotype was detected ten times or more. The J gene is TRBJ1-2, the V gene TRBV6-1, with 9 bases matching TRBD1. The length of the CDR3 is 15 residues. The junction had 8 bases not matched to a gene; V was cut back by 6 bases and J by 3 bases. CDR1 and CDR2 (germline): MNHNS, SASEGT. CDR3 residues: CASRPWGQGDYGYTF. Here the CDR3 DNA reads TGTGCCAGCAGACCGTGGGGACAGGGAGACTATGGCTACACCTTC.

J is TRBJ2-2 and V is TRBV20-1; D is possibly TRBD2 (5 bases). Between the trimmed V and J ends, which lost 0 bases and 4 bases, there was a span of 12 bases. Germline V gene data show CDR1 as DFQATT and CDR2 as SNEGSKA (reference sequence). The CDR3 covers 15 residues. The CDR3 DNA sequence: TGCAGTGCTAGAGAACTATCTCGGGGCACCGGGGAGCTGTTTTTT. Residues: CSARELSRGTGELFF.

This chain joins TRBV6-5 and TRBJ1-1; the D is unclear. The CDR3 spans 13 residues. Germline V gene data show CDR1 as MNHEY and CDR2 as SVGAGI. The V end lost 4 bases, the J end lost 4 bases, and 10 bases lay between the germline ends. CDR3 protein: CASSLAAPTEAFF. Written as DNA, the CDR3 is TGTGCCAGCAGTTTGGCCGCGCCCACTGAAGCTTTCTTT.

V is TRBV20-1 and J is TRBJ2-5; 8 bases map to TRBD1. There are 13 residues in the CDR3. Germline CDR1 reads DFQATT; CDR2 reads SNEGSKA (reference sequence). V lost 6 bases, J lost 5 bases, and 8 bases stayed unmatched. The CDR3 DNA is TGCAGTGCACCTCGGACAGGGTTGGAGACCCAGTACTTC. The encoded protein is CSAPRTGLETQYF.

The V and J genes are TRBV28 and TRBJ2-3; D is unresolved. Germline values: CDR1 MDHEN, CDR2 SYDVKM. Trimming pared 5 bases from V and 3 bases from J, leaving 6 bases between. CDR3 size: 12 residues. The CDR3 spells CASSRATDTQYF. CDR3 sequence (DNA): TGTGCCAGCAGTCGGGCGACAGATACGCAGTATTTT. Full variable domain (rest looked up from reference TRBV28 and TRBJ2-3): DVKVTQSSRYLVKRTGEKVFLECVQDMDHENMFWYRQDPGLGLRLIYFSYDVKMKEKGDIPEGYSVSREKKERFSLILESASTNQTSMYLCASSRATDTQYFGPGTRLTVL.

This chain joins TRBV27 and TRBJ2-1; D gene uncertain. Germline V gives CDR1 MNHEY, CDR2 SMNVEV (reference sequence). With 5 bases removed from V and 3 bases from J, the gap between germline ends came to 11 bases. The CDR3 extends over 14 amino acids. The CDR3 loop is CASSRSTLYNEQFF. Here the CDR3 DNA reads TGTGCCAGCAGTCGGTCTACCCTCTACAATGAGCAGTTCTTC.

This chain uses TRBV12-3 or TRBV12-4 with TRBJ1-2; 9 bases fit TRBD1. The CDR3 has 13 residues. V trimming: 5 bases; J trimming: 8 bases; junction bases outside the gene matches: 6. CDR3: CASSPRDRDGYTF. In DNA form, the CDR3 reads TGTGCCAGCAGTCCTCGGGACAGGGACGGCTACACCTTC.

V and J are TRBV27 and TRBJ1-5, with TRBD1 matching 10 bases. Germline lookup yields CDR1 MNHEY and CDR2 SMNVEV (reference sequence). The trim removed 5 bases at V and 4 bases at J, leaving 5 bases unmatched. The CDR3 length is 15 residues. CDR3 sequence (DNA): TGTGCCAGCAGTCCCCTGGACAGGGGGAATCAGCCCCAGCATTTT. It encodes CASSPLDRGNQPQHF.

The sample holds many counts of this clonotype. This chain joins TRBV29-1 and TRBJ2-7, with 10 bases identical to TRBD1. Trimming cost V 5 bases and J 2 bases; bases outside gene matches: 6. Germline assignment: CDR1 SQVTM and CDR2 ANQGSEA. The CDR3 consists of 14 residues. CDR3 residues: CSVRETGGPYEQYF. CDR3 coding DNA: TGCAGCGTTCGCGAGACAGGGGGCCCCTACGAGCAGTACTTC.

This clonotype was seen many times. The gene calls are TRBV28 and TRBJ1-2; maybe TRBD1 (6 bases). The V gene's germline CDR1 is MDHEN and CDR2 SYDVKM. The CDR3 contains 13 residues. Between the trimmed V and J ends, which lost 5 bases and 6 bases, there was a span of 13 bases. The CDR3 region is CASSPDSRDGYTF. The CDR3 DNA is TGTGCCAGCAGTCCGGACAGCCGGGATGGCTACACCTTC.

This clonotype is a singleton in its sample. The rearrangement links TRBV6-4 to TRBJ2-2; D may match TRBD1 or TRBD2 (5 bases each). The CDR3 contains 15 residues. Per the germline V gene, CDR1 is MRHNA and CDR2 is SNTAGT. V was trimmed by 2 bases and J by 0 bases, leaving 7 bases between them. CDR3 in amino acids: CASSDEGTNTGELFF. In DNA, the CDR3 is TGTGCCAGCAGTGACGAGGGGACGAACACCGGGGAGCTGTTTTTT.

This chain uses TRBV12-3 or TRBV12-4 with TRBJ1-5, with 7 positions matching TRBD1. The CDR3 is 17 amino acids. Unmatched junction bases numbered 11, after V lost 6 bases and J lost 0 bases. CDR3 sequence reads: CASSSTGTATSNQPQHF. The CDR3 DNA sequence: TGTGCCAGCAGCTCTACCGGGACAGCAACTAGCAATCAGCCCCAGCATTTT.

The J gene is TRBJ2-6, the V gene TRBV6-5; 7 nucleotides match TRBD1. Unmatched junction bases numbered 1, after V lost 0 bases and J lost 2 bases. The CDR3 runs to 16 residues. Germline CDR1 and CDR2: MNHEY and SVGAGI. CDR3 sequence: CASSYSTGPGANVLTF. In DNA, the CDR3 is TGTGCCAGCAGTTACTCGACAGGGCCTGGGGCCAACGTCCTGACTTTC.

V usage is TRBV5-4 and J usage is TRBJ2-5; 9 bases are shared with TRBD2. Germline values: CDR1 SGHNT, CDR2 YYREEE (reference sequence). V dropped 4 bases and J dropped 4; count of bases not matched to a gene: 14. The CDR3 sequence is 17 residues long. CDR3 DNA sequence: TGTGCCAGCAGCGGGGGGCGGAGGCCTAGCGGGGCAGAGACCCAGTACTTC. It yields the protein CASSGGRRPSGAETQYF. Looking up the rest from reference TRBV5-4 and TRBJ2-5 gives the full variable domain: ETGVTQSPTHLIKTRGQQVTLRCSSQSGHNTVSWYQQALGQGPQFIFQYYREEENGRGNFPPRFSGLQFPNYSSELNVNALELDDSALYLCASSGGRRPSGAETQYFGPGTRLLVL.

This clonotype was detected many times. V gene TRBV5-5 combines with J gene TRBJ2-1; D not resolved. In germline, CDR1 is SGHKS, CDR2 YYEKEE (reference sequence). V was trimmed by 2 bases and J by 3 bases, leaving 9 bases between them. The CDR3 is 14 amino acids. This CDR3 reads CASSLEAIYNEQFF. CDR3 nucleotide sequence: TGTGCCAGCAGCTTAGAGGCGATCTACAATGAGCAGTTCTTC.

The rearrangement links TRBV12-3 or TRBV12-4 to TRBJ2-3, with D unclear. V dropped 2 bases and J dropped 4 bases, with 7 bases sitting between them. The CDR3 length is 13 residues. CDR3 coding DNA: TGTGCCAGCAGTTTAAACGGAGCAGATACGCAGTATTTT. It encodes CASSLNGADTQYF.

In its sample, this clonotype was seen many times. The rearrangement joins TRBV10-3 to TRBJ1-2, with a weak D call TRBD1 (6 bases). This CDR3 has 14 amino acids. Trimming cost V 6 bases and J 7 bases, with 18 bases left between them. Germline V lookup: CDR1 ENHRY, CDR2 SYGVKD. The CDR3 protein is CAIRSDRSRGGYTF. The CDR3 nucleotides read TGTGCCATCAGATCAGACAGGTCCAGAGGTGGCTACACCTTC.